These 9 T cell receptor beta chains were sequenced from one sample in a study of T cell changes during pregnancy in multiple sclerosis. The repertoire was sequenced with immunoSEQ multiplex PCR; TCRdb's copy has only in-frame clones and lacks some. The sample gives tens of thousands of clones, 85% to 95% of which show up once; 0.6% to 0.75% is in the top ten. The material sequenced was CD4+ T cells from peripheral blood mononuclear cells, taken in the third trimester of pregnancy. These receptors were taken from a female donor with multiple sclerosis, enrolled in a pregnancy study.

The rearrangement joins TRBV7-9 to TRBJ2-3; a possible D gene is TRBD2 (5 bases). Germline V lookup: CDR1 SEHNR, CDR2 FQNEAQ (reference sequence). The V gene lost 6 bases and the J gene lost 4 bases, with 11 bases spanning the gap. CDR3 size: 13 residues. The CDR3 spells CASRPAGADTQYF. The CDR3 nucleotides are TGTGCCAGCAGACCCGCCGGGGCAGATACGCAGTATTTT. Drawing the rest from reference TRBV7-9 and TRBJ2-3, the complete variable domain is DTGVSQNPRHKITKRGQNVTFRCDPISEHNRLYWYRQTLGQGPEFLTYFQNEAQLEKSRLLSDRFSAERPKGSFSTLEIQRTEQGDSAMYLCASRPAGADTQYFGPGTRLTVL.

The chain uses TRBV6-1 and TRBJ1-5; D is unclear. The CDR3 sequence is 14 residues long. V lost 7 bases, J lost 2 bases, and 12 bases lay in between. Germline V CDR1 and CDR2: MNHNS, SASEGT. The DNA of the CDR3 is TGTGCCAGCAACGCAGGCGTTGGCAATCAGCCCCAGCATTTT. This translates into CASNAGVGNQPQHF.

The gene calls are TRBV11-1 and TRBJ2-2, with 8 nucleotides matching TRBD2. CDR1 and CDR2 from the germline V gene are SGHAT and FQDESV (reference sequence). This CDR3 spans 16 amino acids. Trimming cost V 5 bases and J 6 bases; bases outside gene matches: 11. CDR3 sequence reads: CASSLSGGRSSGELFF. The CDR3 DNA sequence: TGTGCCAGCAGCCTAAGCGGCGGGAGGAGCTCCGGGGAGCTGTTTTTT.

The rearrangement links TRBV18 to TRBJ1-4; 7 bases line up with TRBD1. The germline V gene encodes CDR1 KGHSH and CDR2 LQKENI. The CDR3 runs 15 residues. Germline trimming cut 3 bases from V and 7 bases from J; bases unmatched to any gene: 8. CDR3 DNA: TGTGCCAGCTCACCCCGACAGGGAGTCCGTGAAAAACTGTTTTTT. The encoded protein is CASSPRQGVREKLFF.

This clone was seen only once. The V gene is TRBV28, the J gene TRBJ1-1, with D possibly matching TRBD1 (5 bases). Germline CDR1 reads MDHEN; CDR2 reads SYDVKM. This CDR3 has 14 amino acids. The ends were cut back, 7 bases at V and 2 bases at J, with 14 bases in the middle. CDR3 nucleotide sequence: TGTGCCAGCACCCCACAGGCAATTAACACTGAAGCTTTCTTT. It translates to CASTPQAINTEAFF.

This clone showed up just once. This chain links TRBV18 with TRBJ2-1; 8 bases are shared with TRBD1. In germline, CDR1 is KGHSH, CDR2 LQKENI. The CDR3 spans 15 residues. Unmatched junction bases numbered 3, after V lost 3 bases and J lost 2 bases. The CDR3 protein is CASSPRTGTYNEQFF. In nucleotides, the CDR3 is TGTGCCAGCTCACCTAGGACAGGGACCTACAATGAGCAGTTCTTC. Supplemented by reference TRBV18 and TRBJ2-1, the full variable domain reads NAGVMQNPRHLVRRRGQEARLRCSPMKGHSHVYWYRQLPEEGLKFMVYLQKENIIDESGMPKERFSAEFPKEGPSILRIQQVVRGDSAAYFCASSPRTGTYNEQFFGPGTRLTVL.

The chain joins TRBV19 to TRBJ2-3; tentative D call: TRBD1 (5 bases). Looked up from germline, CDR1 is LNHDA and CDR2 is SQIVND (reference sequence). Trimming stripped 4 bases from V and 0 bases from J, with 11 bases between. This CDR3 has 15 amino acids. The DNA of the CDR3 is TGTGCCAGTAGTAGGGGCGGCACTAGCACAGATACGCAGTATTTT. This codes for CASSRGGTSTDTQYF.

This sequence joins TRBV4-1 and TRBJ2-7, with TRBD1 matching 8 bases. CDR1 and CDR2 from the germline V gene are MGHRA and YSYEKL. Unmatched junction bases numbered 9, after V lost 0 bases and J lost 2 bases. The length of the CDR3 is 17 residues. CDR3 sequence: CASSQDRQGFPTYEQYF. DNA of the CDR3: TGCGCCAGCAGCCAAGATAGACAGGGGTTTCCAACCTACGAGCAGTACTTC.

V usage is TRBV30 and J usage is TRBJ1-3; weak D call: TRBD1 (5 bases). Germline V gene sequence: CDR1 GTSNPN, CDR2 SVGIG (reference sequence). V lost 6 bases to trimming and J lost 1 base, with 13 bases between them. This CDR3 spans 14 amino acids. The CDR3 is CACKGDRSGNTIYF. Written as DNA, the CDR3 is TGTGCCTGCAAAGGGGATCGGTCTGGAAACACCATATATTTT.